This T cell receptor (beta chain) was found in a study of shared clonotypes between healthy human individuals. CDR1 is GTSNPN, CDR2 SVGIG, per germline (reference sequence). The CDR3 is 13 amino acids. V was clipped by 3 bases and J by 1 base, with 9 bases between them. Findings and limits, study-wide: What naive subsets generally showed was a larger estimated richness than memory subsets showed.

Methods used by the authors: Owing to the provision of junction-only sequences devoid of quality scores by immunoSEQ, filtering differed. The data were produced by immunoSEQ multiplex PCR, yet TCRdb's version contains in-frame clones alone and is incomplete. V and J calls and clone size are given by that table; D and trimming were obtained from the DNA. The repertoire includes some 1,600,000 clones, about 98% of them detected once, and 0.4% to 0.55% sits in the top ten. As to this clone: Antigen specificity is unknown.

This TCR derives from a man under 40 in good health. The material sequenced was naive CD4+ T cells sorted from blood. Documented subset: CD45RA+ positively selected. The chain uses TRBV30 and TRBJ1-1, with no clear D. The CDR3 loop reads CAWSPFGNTEAFF. The CDR3 DNA sequence: TGTGCCTGGAGCCCTTTCGGGAACACTGAAGCTTTCTTT.